This T cell receptor beta chain came from a study of cytomegalovirus exposure and HLA in healthy donors. Healthy people donating bone marrow made up the donors. Primers for the PCR totalled 60 Vbeta and 13 Jbeta. Libraries were prepared by immunoSEQ multiplex PCR; TCRdb keeps only in-frame clonotypes and omits some of them. The sample holds under 200,000 clones, around 78% seen once. The CDR3 extends over 14 amino acids. V lost 5 bases, J lost 9 bases, and 6 bases stayed unmatched. The germline gives CDR1 SGHRS, CDR2 YFSETQ. The TCR originated in a woman in her twenties or thirties in good health and CMV-seropositive. The V and J genes are TRBV5-1 and TRBJ2-1; 12 positions match TRBD2. Sequenced input: PBMCs. DNA of the CDR3: TGCGCCAGCAGGGGACTAGCGGGTTCCCCTGAGCAGTTCTTC. Translating gives CASRGLAGSPEQFF.